The 21 T cell receptor beta chains in this list originate from one sample, sequenced in a study of shared clonotypes between healthy human individuals. Profiling relied on immunoSEQ multiplex PCR, and the TCRdb table lists in-frame clones only, not all of them. The sample has over a million clones, 65% to 80% seen once. Source material: memory CD4+ T cells sorted from blood. This sample's subset: CD45RA-negative fraction. The receptors originated from a man between 18 and 29 years old in good health.

The rearrangement joins TRBV30 to TRBJ1-1; D not certain. V lost 3 bases, J lost 4 bases, and 12 bases lay in between. Germline V lookup: CDR1 GTSNPN, CDR2 SVGIG (reference sequence). The CDR3 is 13 amino acids. The CDR3 sequence: CAWSSVVPTEAFF. The CDR3 DNA reads TGTGCCTGGAGCTCGGTGGTTCCCACTGAAGCTTTCTTT. Together with reference TRBV30 and TRBJ1-1, the CDR3 gives the full variable domain: SQTIHQWPATLVQPVGSPLSLECTVEGTSNPNLYWYRQAAGRGLQLLFYSVGIGQISSEVPQNLSASRPQDRQFILSSKKLLLSDSGFYLCAWSSVVPTEAFFGQGTRLTVV.

This clone was picked up many times. The CDR3 loop reads CASSSPARGQENYGYTF. In DNA, the CDR3 is TGCGCCAGCAGCTCGCCGGCTAGGGGACAGGAGAACTATGGCTACACCTTC. This sequence joins TRBV5-1 and TRBJ1-2; 8 nucleotides line up with TRBD1. Germline loops: CDR1 SGHRS, CDR2 YFSETQ. The CDR3 extends over 17 amino acids. The V gene end was trimmed by 3 bases and the J gene end by 2 bases; junction bases not matched to a gene: 12. The full variable domain, with the rest looked up from reference TRBV5-1 and TRBJ1-2, is KAGVTQTPRYLIKTRGQQVTLSCSPISGHRSVSWYQQTPGQGLQFLFEYFSETQRNKGNFPGRFSGRQFSNSRSEMNVSTLELGDSALYLCASSSPARGQENYGYTFGSGTRLTVV.

This clone was recorded a few times. The chain uses TRBV11-2 and TRBJ2-3; D not resolved. V dropped 3 bases and J dropped 4 bases, with 5 bases sitting between them. This CDR3 is built from 12 residues. Germline CDR1 SGHAT, CDR2 FQNNGV. Here the CDR3 reads CASSFWADTQYF. The DNA for the CDR3 is TGTGCCAGCAGCTTCTGGGCAGATACGCAGTATTTT.

The chain employs TRBV5-1 and TRBJ2-3; D not certain. Germline CDR1 and CDR2: SGHRS and YFSETQ. The V end lost 1 base, the J end lost 2 bases, and 8 bases lay between the germline ends. CDR3 length equals 14 residues. In DNA, the CDR3 is TGCGCCAGCAGCTTGTCTATCCTCACAGATACGCAGTATTTT. It codes for CASSLSILTDTQYF.

To note about this clone: A read error is possible here, since a much larger clone lies one base away. This CDR3 is also generated by other DNA sequences in the sample. The chain recombines TRBV6-5 with TRBJ2-7, with D unclear. Trimming took 6 bases from V and 2 from J, leaving 5 bases between them. Germline CDR1 reads MNHEY; CDR2 reads SVGAGI. There are 11 residues in the CDR3. The CDR3 DNA reads TGTGCCAGCAGCTCCCCCTACGAGCAGTACTTC. Amino acid sequence: CASSSPYEQYF.

The rearrangement uses TRBV7-2 and TRBJ1-6, with 10 bases aligning to TRBD1. With 3 bases clipped from V and 2 bases from J, the junction kept 4 bases outside the gene matches. CDR3 length: 17 residues. Germline CDR1 reads SGHTA; CDR2 reads FQGNSA. CDR3 residues: CASSLGQGSAYNSPLHF. The CDR3 DNA sequence: TGTGCCAGCAGCTTGGGACAGGGGAGCGCCTATAATTCACCCCTCCACTTT.

This clone was recorded a few times. V usage is TRBV11-2 and J usage is TRBJ1-1; 11 bases are shared with TRBD1. The CDR3 consists of 14 residues. V was clipped by 8 bases and J by 4 bases; unmatched bases: 6. Germline V gene data show CDR1 as SGHAT and CDR2 as FQNNGV. The CDR3 DNA is TGTGCCAGCTGTGGACAGGGGGCCGGCACTGAAGCTTTCTTT. It codes for CASCGQGAGTEAFF.

The V gene is TRBV14, the J gene TRBJ1-3, with D uncertain. With 6 bases removed from V and 1 base from J, the gap between germline ends came to 10 bases. Germline CDR1 and CDR2: SGHDN and FVKESK. The CDR3 runs to 14 residues. CDR3: CASRGSFSGNTIYF. CDR3 DNA sequence: TGTGCCAGCAGGGGATCCTTTTCTGGAAACACCATATATTTT.

The gene calls are TRBV10-3 and TRBJ2-3, with D tentatively TRBD1 (6 bases). The V and J ends lost 8 bases and 2 bases respectively, with 17 bases between them. Germline CDR1 is ENHRY and CDR2 is SYGVKD. The CDR3 consists of 15 residues. CDR3 sequence: CAIARGRSFTDTQYF. In nucleotides, the CDR3 is TGTGCCATCGCCAGGGGCCGCTCCTTCACAGATACGCAGTATTTT.

This clone has more than one count but fewer than ten. The V and J genes are TRBV27 and TRBJ2-7; D might be TRBD1 (5 bases). The germline V gene has CDR1 MNHEY and CDR2 SMNVEV (reference sequence). V was trimmed by 5 bases and J by 5 bases, leaving 10 bases between them. The CDR3 totals 12 residues. The CDR3 nucleotides read TGTGCCAGCAGTGCGCAGGGTAACGAGCAGTACTTC. It codes for CASSAQGNEQYF.

The CDR3 loop reads CASSITEGSREQYF. CDR3 bases: TGTGCCAGTAGTATTACAGAGGGGTCGAGGGAGCAGTACTTC. The chain combines TRBV19 with TRBJ2-7; D assignment may be TRBD1 or TRBD2 (5 bases each). The CDR3 extends over 14 amino acids. V was cut by 3 bases and J by 7 bases, with 16 bases left in between. Germline V gene sequence: CDR1 LNHDA, CDR2 SQIVND (reference sequence).

This clone was seen only once. V is TRBV10-3 and J is TRBJ1-1; D remains ambiguous. The CDR3 has 14 residues. V lost 4 bases, J lost 1 base, and 10 bases lay in between. Germline CDR1 ENHRY, CDR2 SYGVKD. CDR3 protein: CAISAFGQNTEAFF. The CDR3 nucleotides read TGTGCCATCAGTGCTTTCGGTCAGAACACTGAAGCTTTCTTT.

This chain uses TRBV7-6 with TRBJ1-1; tentatively, D is TRBD1 (5 bases). CDR1 is SGHVS and CDR2 is FNYEAQ in the germline V gene. This CDR3 spans 15 amino acids. V was pared by 0 bases and J by 0 bases, with 8 bases between. CDR3 DNA sequence: TGTGCCAGCAGCTTAGCGGAGACAGTGAACACTGAAGCTTTCTTT. Its protein product is CASSLAETVNTEAFF.

As for this clone: In the same sample, other DNA sequences code for this CDR3. The chain carries TRBV7-9 and TRBJ2-2; no clear D gene. Germline V gene lookup returns CDR1 SEHNR and CDR2 FQNEAQ (reference sequence). This CDR3 has 14 amino acids. Trimming left V 1 base short and J 4 bases short, with 7 bases between. CDR3 in amino acids: CASSLVGGTGELFF. The CDR3 DNA is TGTGCCAGCAGCTTAGTGGGCGGCACCGGGGAGCTGTTTTTT.

This clone occurred a few times. Other DNA sequences in the same sample also yield this CDR3. This chain links TRBV2 with TRBJ2-1; 7 bases are a match to TRBD2. The CDR3 covers 15 residues. The ends lost 2 bases at V and 5 bases at J; junction bases unmatched: 6. The germline CDR1 and CDR2 sequences are SNHLY and FYNNEI. CDR3 in DNA: TGTGCCAGCAGTGAAACGGGAGGAGGAAACAATGAGCAGTTCTTC. Translation gives CASSETGGGNNEQFF.

Worth noting for this clone: This sample includes further DNA sequences coding for the same CDR3. V gene TRBV9 combines with J gene TRBJ2-7; 8 bases map to TRBD1. Trimming at V came to 2 bases and at J to 2 bases, leaving 6 bases not matched to a gene. Looked up from germline, CDR1 is SGDLS and CDR2 is YYNGEE. The CDR3 loop spans 15 amino acids. The CDR3, as DNA: TGTGCCAGCAGCGTGGGATGGACAGGGACCTACGAGCAGTACTTC. It encodes CASSVGWTGTYEQYF.

The V gene is TRBV19, the J gene TRBJ2-6; 7 bases are shared with TRBD1. The CDR3 has 15 residues. The germline CDR1 and CDR2 sequences are LNHDA and SQIVND (reference sequence). V shed 7 bases, J shed 2 bases, and the junction held 5 bases outside the gene matches. In nucleotides, the CDR3 is TGTGCCAGTACCATCGACAGGGCTGGGGCCAACGTCCTGACTTTC. Translation: CASTIDRAGANVLTF.

The chain joins TRBV4-1 to TRBJ2-3, with D perhaps being TRBD1 or TRBD2 (5 bases each). The CDR3 runs to 16 residues. CDR1 is MGHRA, CDR2 YSYEKL, per germline. V shed 0 bases and J shed 3 bases, with 13 bases lying between them. The CDR3 DNA is TGCGCCAGCAGCCAAGACCCCCCAGGGAGAACAGATACGCAGTATTTT. Protein sequence: CASSQDPPGRTDTQYF.

This chain uses TRBV5-1 with TRBJ2-7, with TRBD1 as a possible D gene (6 bases). V gave up 3 bases and J gave up 0 bases, with 19 bases separating them. CDR1 and CDR2 (germline): SGHRS, YFSETQ. The CDR3 has 17 residues. The CDR3 loop reads CASSSLDETGVSYEQYF. In DNA form, the CDR3 reads TGCGCCAGCAGCTCGCTGGACGAGACAGGCGTCTCCTACGAGCAGTACTTC.

CDR3 sequence (DNA): TGTGCCAGCAGCCAAAGTAAGGGGGCCGACTATGGCTACACCTTC. Translated, it gives CASSQSKGADYGYTF. The J gene is TRBJ1-2, the V gene TRBV7-8; 7 bases are a match to TRBD1. This CDR3 has 15 amino acids. Losses at the gene ends were 5 bases for V and 3 bases for J; bases not matched to a gene: 9. The germline gives CDR1 SGHVS, CDR2 FQNEAQ.

Concerning this clone: At the DNA level, this CDR3 is encoded by other sequences in the same sample as well. The V call is TRBV11-2, the J call TRBJ2-1; D gene unclear. The CDR3 is 12 residues long. V gave up 5 bases and J gave up 4 bases, with 6 bases separating them. In germline, CDR1 is SGHAT, CDR2 FQNNGV. CDR3 sequence reads: CASSPPYNEQFF. The CDR3 DNA sequence: TGTGCCAGCAGCCCGCCTTACAATGAGCAGTTCTTC. Full variable domain (outside the CDR3, taken from reference TRBV11-2 and TRBJ2-1): EAGVAQSPRYKIIEKRQSVAFWCNPISGHATLYWYQQILGQGPKLLIQFQNNGVVDDSQLPKDRFSAERLKGVDSTLKIQPAKLEDSAVYLCASSPPYNEQFFGPGTRLTVL.